The 4 T cell receptor beta chains below all came from one sample that was sequenced in a study of siplizumab effects on memory and regulatory T cells. Profiling relied on immunoSEQ multiplex PCR, and the TCRdb table lists in-frame clones only, not all of them. This table holds roughly 64,000 clones, 96% found once. The material sequenced was naive CD8+ T cells sorted from blood. Receptors were obtained from a human donor in good health.

The chain couples TRBV6-1 to TRBJ1-4; unclear D gene. V was clipped by 7 bases and J by 12 bases, with 24 bases between them. Looked up from germline, CDR1 is MNHNS and CDR2 is SASEGT. The CDR3 totals 15 residues. CDR3: CASTITQDIRSELFF. The DNA of the CDR3 is TGTGCCAGCACTATAACACAAGACATTCGATCAGAACTGTTTTTT.

This clone showed up just once. The chain recombines TRBV21-1 with TRBJ1-6; the D call of TRBD1 is as the table states it, not checked on the DNA. TRBV21-1 is reported as a pseudogene. This CDR3 contains 17 residues. CDR3 region: CASSKVKGSSYNSPLHF. CDR3 coding DNA: TGTGCCAGCAGCAAAGTAAAGGGGTCCTCCTATAATTCACCCCTCCACTTT.

The chain joins TRBV27 to TRBJ1-4, with D unclear. The germline CDR1 and CDR2 sequences are MNHEY and SMNVEV (reference sequence). The CDR3 spans 14 residues. The germline V and J ends were trimmed by 6 bases and 8 bases, with 16 bases remaining between them. As DNA, the CDR3 is TGTGCCAGCAGCCCCGGTCTCGGGAGGGAAAAACTGTTTTTT. Translating gives CASSPGLGREKLFF.

This chain uses TRBV7-9 with TRBJ1-5, with D maybe TRBD1 (6 bases). Germline assignment: CDR1 SEHNR and CDR2 FQNEAQ (reference sequence). The V end lost 5 bases, the J end lost 5 bases, and 10 bases lay between the germline ends. This CDR3 is built from 13 residues. The DNA for the CDR3 is TGTGCCAGCAGCGATCCAGGGGATCAGCCCCAGCATTTT. Translating gives CASSDPGDQPQHF.